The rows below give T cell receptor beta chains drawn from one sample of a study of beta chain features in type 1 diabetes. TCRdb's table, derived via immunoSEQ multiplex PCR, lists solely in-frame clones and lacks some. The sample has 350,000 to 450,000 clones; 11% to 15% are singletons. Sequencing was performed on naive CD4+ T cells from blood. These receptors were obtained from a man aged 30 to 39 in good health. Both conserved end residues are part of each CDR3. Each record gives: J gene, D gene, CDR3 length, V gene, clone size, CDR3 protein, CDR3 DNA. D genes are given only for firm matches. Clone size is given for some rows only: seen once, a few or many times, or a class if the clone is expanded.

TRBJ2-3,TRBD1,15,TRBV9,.,CASSARQGGTDTQYF,TGTGCCAGCAGCGCCCGACAGGGGGGCACAGATACGCAGTATTTT
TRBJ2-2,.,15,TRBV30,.,CAWSPLSRTVGELFF,TGTGCCTGGAGCCCTTTAAGCAGGACAGTCGGGGAGCTGTTTTTT
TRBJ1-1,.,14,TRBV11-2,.,CASSLTGGNTEAFF,TGTGCCAGCAGCTTAACGGGTGGGAACACTGAAGCTTTCTTT
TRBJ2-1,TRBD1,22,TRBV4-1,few,CASSQEQTRGTANQGIYNEQFF,TGCGCCAGCAGCCAAGAACAGACGAGAGGGACAGCTAATCAGGGGATATACAATGAGCAGTTCTTC
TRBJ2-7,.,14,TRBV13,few,CASSHRDGTYEQYF,TGTGCCAGCAGCCACCGGGACGGGACCTACGAGCAGTACTTC
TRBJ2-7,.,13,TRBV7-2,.,CASSLAGYYEQYF,TGTGCCAGCAGCTTAGCGGGATACTACGAGCAGTACTTC
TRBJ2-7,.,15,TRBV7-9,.,CASSLSGVSSYEQYF,TGTGCCAGCAGCTTAAGTGGGGTTAGCTCCTACGAGCAGTACTTC
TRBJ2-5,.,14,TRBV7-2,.,CASSRGTGSGTQYF,TGTGCCAGCAGCCGCGGCACAGGGTCGGGGACCCAGTACTTC
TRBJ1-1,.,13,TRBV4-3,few,CASSQDRQQVAFF,TGCGCCAGCAGCCAAGATAGGCAACAGGTTGCTTTCTTT
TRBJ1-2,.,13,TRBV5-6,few,CASRADSNYGYTF,TGTGCCAGCAGGGCGGACAGTAACTATGGCTACACCTTC
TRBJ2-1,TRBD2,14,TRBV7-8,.,CASSLRRGYNEQFF,TGTGCCAGCAGCTTGAGGCGGGGGTACAATGAGCAGTTCTTC
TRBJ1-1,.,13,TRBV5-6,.,CASSAGEWTEAFF,TGTGCCAGCAGCGCGGGGGAATGGACTGAAGCTTTCTTT
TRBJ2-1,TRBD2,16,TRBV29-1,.,CSAGGARSGSANEQFF,TGCAGCGCCGGCGGGGCGCGGAGCGGGAGCGCCAATGAGCAGTTCTTC
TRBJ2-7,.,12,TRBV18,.,CASSPLSYEQYF,TGTGCCAGCTCACCCCTCTCCTACGAGCAGTACTTC
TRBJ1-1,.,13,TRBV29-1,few,CSVTTGMGTEAFF,TGCAGCGTTACTACAGGGATGGGGACTGAAGCTTTCTTT
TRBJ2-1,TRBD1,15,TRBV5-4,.,CASSQDRALYNEQFF,TGTGCCAGCAGCCAAGACAGGGCCCTCTACAATGAGCAGTTCTTC
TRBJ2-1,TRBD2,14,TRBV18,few,CASRPAGDSGEQFF,TGTGCCAGCCGACCAGCGGGGGACTCGGGTGAGCAGTTCTTC
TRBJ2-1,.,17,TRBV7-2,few,CASSLGIGTGRIDEQFF,TGTGCCAGCAGCTTAGGGATTGGGACGGGACGCATCGATGAGCAGTTCTTC
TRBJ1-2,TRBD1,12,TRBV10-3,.,CAISGTDYGYTF,TGTGCCATCAGCGGGACAGACTATGGCTACACCTTC
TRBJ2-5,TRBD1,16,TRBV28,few,CASSPSLGQHQETQYF,TGTGCCAGCAGTCCTTCACTGGGACAGCACCAAGAGACCCAGTACTTC
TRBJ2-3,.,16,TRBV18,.,CASSPTPGSGTDTQYF,TGTGCCAGCTCACCGACCCCGGGCTCAGGGACAGATACGCAGTATTTT
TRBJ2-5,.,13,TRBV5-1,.,CASSFSLQETQYF,TGCGCCAGCAGCTTTTCGCTTCAAGAGACCCAGTACTTC
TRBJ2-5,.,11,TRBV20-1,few,CSARASETQYF,TGCAGTGCTAGGGCTTCGGAGACCCAGTACTTC
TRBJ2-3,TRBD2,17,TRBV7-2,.,CASSLSGGPYSTDTQYF,TGTGCCAGCAGCCTCAGCGGGGGGCCTTATAGCACAGATACGCAGTATTTT
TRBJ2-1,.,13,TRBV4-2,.,CASSQDRWGEQFF,TGTGCCAGCAGCCAAGATCGATGGGGTGAGCAGTTCTTC
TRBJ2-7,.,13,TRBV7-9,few,CASSLQVWYEQYF,TGTGCCAGCAGCTTACAGGTTTGGTACGAGCAGTACTTC
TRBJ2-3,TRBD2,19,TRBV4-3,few,CASSQEGVAGGASTDTQYF,TGCGCCAGCAGCCAAGAGGGGGTAGCGGGAGGGGCCAGCACAGATACGCAGTATTTT
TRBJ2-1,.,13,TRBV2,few,CASSEAIKGEQFF,TGTGCCAGCAGTGAAGCGATTAAGGGCGAGCAGTTCTTC
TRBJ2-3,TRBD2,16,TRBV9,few,CASSLGASGSGNTQYF,TGTGCCAGCAGCCTGGGGGCTAGCGGGAGTGGAAATACGCAGTATTTT
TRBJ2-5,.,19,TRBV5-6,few,CASSSPARFVANDQETQYF,TGTGCCAGCAGCTCCCCGGCCCGCTTCGTAGCCAACGACCAAGAGACCCAGTACTTC
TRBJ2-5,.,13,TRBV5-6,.,CASSLGRRETQYF,TGTGCCAGCAGCTTGGGCAGGAGGGAGACCCAGTACTTC
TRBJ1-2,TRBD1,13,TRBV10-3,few,CAIRQGETYGYTF,TGTGCCATACGACAGGGTGAGACCTATGGCTACACCTTC
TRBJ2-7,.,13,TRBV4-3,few,CASSQVQGYEQYF,TGCGCCAGCAGCCAAGTCCAGGGGTACGAGCAGTACTTC
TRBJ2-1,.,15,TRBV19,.,CASMAPGRLRGEQFF,TGTGCCAGTATGGCCCCCGGACGGTTAAGGGGTGAGCAGTTCTTC
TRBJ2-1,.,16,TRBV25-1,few,CASRYTGPPGINEQFF,TGTGCCAGCAGATATACCGGGCCCCCGGGGATCAATGAGCAGTTCTTC
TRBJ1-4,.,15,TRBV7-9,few,CASSLAEGSNEKLFF,TGTGCCAGCAGCTTGGCGGAGGGATCTAATGAAAAACTGTTTTTT
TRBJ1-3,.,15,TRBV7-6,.,CASSLEGGSGNTIYF,TGTGCCAGCAGCTTAGAAGGGGGCTCTGGAAACACCATATATTTT
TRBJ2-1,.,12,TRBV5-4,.,CASSGIEGEQFF,TGTGCCAGCAGCGGAATAGAGGGTGAGCAGTTCTTC
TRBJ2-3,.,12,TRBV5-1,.,CASSLAVDTQYF,TGCGCCAGCAGCTTGGCCGTGGATACGCAGTATTTT
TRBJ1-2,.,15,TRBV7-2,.,CASSLEAGNDYGYTF,TGTGCCAGCAGCTTAGAAGCGGGGAACGACTATGGCTACACCTTC
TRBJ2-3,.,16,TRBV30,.,CAWSVFERLSTDTQYF,TGTGCCTGGAGTGTCTTCGAGCGCCTAAGCACAGATACGCAGTATTTT
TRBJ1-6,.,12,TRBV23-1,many,CASSEDNSPLHF,TGCGCCAGCAGTGAAGATAATTCACCCCTCCACTTT